These 5 T cell receptor beta chains came from one sample sequenced in a study of T cells after yellow fever vaccination. MiXCR was run by TCRdb on the 5' RACE reads, yielding one entry per CDR3 protein. The sample shows 620,000 or so distinct CDR3 sequences, around 12% of them seen only once. Sequencing was performed on PBMCs, taken on the day of the yellow fever booster vaccination. All receptors derive from a young man who received the YFV17D yellow fever vaccine.

The chain combines TRBV7-2 with TRBJ2-7; D remains unclear. Germline V gene lookup returns CDR1 SGHTA and CDR2 FQGNSA. This CDR3 has 14 amino acids. V shed 5 bases and J shed 7 bases, with 18 bases lying between them. Here the CDR3 reads CASSLSGTPTEQYF. The CDR3 DNA follows: TGTGCCAGCAGCCTTTCCGGAACCCCCACGGAGCAGTACTTC. The full variable domain, rest sourced from reference TRBV7-2 and TRBJ2-7, is GAGVSQSPSNKVTEKGKDVELRCDPISGHTALYWYRQSLGQGLEFLIYFQGNSAPDKSGLPSDRFSAERTGGSVSTLTIQRTQQEDSAVYLCASSLSGTPTEQYFGPGTRLTVT.

This clonotype was picked up a small number of times. The gene calls are TRBV10-2 and TRBJ2-5; D remains ambiguous. V was cut by 0 bases and J by 2 bases, with 13 bases left in between. This CDR3 region has 16 residues. Germline CDR1 WSHSY, CDR2 SAAADI. This CDR3 is CASSESILPSQETQYF. As DNA, the CDR3 is TGCGCCAGCAGTGAGTCGATCTTACCTAGTCAAGAGACCCAGTACTTC.

This clonotype has a handful of counts. The CDR3 region has the DNA TGTGCCAGCAGCCGAGAGCCTCTAAATCAGCCCCAGCATTTT. Its protein is CASSREPLNQPQHF. The chain links TRBV7-9 to TRBJ1-5; D unresolved. V lost 5 bases to trimming and J lost 4 bases, with 12 bases between them. The CDR3 spans 14 residues. Germline V lookup: CDR1 SEHNR, CDR2 FQNEAQ (reference sequence).

This chain joins TRBV5-1 and TRBJ1-1; TRBD1 might be the D (5 bases). CDR3 length: 16 residues. CDR1 and CDR2 (germline): SGHRS, YFSETQ. V was pared by 0 bases and J by 1 base, with 13 bases between. CDR3 in DNA: TGCGCCAGCAGCTTGGATTTCGGGGCTCCGAACACTGAAGCTTTCTTT. Encoded protein: CASSLDFGAPNTEAFF.

The genes are TRBV5-1 and TRBJ2-7; TRBD2 matches 10 bases. V dropped 4 bases and J dropped 1; count of bases not matched to a gene: 5. From germline, CDR1 is SGHRS and CDR2 YFSETQ. The CDR3 length is 15 residues. In nucleotides, the CDR3 is TGCGCCAGCAGCGACGGAGCGGGAGGGTCCTACGAGCAGTACTTC. This gives the protein CASSDGAGGSYEQYF.